This record covers a single TCR beta chain. The same CDR3 arises from other DNA sequences in this sample as well. The data are from a study of cytomegalovirus exposure and HLA in healthy donors. Primers for the PCR totalled 60 Vbeta and 13 Jbeta. Profiled with immunoSEQ multiplex PCR; TCRdb holds only in-frame clones, not every one. The sample consists of roughly 140,000 clones, roughly three quarters of them appearing once. Germline CDR1 and CDR2: SGHRS and YFSETQ. Deletions cut 0 bases from V and 6 bases from J, with 18 bases between. The CDR3 has 16 amino acids. This receptor was identified in a female donor in good health and CMV-seronegative. The rearrangement uses TRBV5-1 and TRBJ1-2, with TRBD1 as a possible D gene (6 bases). What was sequenced was PBMCs. Here the CDR3 reads CASSLGGGGHPDGYTF. The CDR3 region has the DNA TGCGCCAGCAGCTTGGGGGGCGGGGGGCATCCGGATGGCTACACCTTC. Drawing the rest from reference TRBV5-1 and TRBJ1-2, the complete variable domain is KAGVTQTPRYLIKTRGQQVTLSCSPISGHRSVSWYQQTPGQGLQFLFEYFSETQRNKGNFPGRFSGRQFSNSRSEMNVSTLELGDSALYLCASSLGGGGHPDGYTFGSGTRLTVV.